This is a list of T cell receptor beta chains from one sample in a study of cytomegalovirus exposure and HLA in healthy donors. Data came from immunoSEQ multiplex PCR; TCRdb stores just in-frame clones and leaves some out. The repertoire consists of more than 140,000 clones, with roughly 80% occurring once and the leading ten covering about 3.1%. Sequenced sample: PBMCs. The source of these receptors is a man between 40 and 49 years old in good health and CMV-seronegative. Both conserved end residues are part of each CDR3. Each record gives: CDR3 length, D gene, clone size, V gene, J gene, CDR3 protein, CDR3 DNA. D genes are given only for firm matches. Some rows mark clone size as missing; the rest say once, few, many or name a class of expanded clone.

len: 16; d_gene: NA; abundance: NA; v_gene: TRBV28; j_gene: TRBJ2-7; CDR3aa: CASSLSRGTASYEQYF; CDR3nt: TGTGCCAGCAGTTTATCCCGCGGGACCGCCTCCTACGAGCAGTACTTC
len: 15; d_gene: NA; abundance: NA; v_gene: TRBV9; j_gene: TRBJ2-5; CDR3aa: CASSVGWGELETQYF; CDR3nt: TGTGCCAGCAGCGTAGGGTGGGGGGAACTAGAGACCCAGTACTTC
len: 17; d_gene: NA; abundance: NA; v_gene: TRBV5-1; j_gene: TRBJ2-2; CDR3aa: CASTRTGGQGGTGELFF; CDR3nt: TGCGCCAGCACCCGAACCGGAGGGCAGGGTGGAACCGGGGAGCTGTTTTTT
len: 18; d_gene: TRBD1; abundance: NA; v_gene: TRBV7-8; j_gene: TRBJ2-6; CDR3aa: CASSLWQGALSGANVLTF; CDR3nt: TGTGCCAGCAGCTTATGGCAGGGGGCCCTCTCTGGGGCCAACGTCCTGACTTTC
len: 17; d_gene: TRBD2; abundance: NA; v_gene: TRBV5-1; j_gene: TRBJ2-3; CDR3aa: CASSSGLAGGSTDTQYF; CDR3nt: TGCGCCAGCAGCTCGGGACTAGCGGGAGGAAGCACAGATACGCAGTATTTT
len: 17; d_gene: NA; abundance: NA; v_gene: TRBV15; j_gene: TRBJ1-4; CDR3aa: CATSRGTPTATNEKLFF; CDR3nt: TGTGCCACCAGCAGGGGGACACCTACTGCAACTAATGAAAAACTGTTTTTT
len: 17; d_gene: NA; abundance: NA; v_gene: TRBV28; j_gene: TRBJ1-3; CDR3aa: CASSEPGHLISGNTIYF; CDR3nt: TGTGCCAGCAGTGAGCCGGGACACCTTATCTCTGGAAACACCATATATTTT
len: 16; d_gene: NA; abundance: NA; v_gene: TRBV6-5; j_gene: TRBJ1-2; CDR3aa: CASSYSLLGESYGYTF; CDR3nt: TGTGCCAGCAGTTACTCGCTGCTAGGGGAAAGCTATGGCTACACCTTC
len: 16; d_gene: NA; abundance: NA; v_gene: TRBV19; j_gene: TRBJ1-4; CDR3aa: CASSIIPGFNKEKLFF; CDR3nt: TGTGCCAGTAGTATTATCCCGGGATTTAATAAGGAAAAACTGTTTTTT
len: 17; d_gene: TRBD2; abundance: NA; v_gene: TRBV7-3; j_gene: TRBJ2-2; CDR3aa: CASSFASGGVNTGELFF; CDR3nt: TGTGCCAGCAGCTTCGCTAGCGGGGGTGTAAACACCGGGGAGCTGTTTTTT
len: 17; d_gene: NA; abundance: NA; v_gene: TRBV5-1; j_gene: TRBJ1-3; CDR3aa: CASSLTYEQGSGNTIYF; CDR3nt: TGCGCCAGCAGCTTGACCTACGAACAGGGCTCAGGAAACACCATATATTTT
len: 15; d_gene: TRBD2; abundance: NA; v_gene: TRBV6-1; j_gene: TRBJ2-7; CDR3aa: CASSALAGGSYEQYF; CDR3nt: TGTGCCAGCAGTGCACTAGCGGGGGGATCCTACGAGCAGTACTTC
len: 19; d_gene: TRBD1; abundance: few; v_gene: TRBV9; j_gene: TRBJ1-6; CDR3aa: CASSAAIGQGASYNSPLHF; CDR3nt: TGTGCCAGCAGCGCAGCCATCGGACAGGGAGCCTCCTATAATTCACCCCTCCACTTT
len: 15; d_gene: TRBD1; abundance: NA; v_gene: TRBV6-5; j_gene: TRBJ1-1; CDR3aa: CASSYPRRGGCEAFF; CDR3nt: TGTGCCAGCAGTTACCCCAGGAGAGGGGGCTGTGAAGCTTTCTTT
len: 14; d_gene: TRBD1; abundance: NA; v_gene: TRBV27; j_gene: TRBJ1-4; CDR3aa: CASSTGTGGEKLFF; CDR3nt: TGTGCCAGCAGTACCGGGACAGGGGGCGAAAAACTGTTTTTT
len: 15; d_gene: TRBD2; abundance: NA; v_gene: TRBV5-1; j_gene: TRBJ2-2; CDR3aa: CAINSGTGGTGELFF; CDR3nt: TGCGCCATTAATTCCGGGACGGGGGGCACCGGGGAGCTGTTTTTT
len: 15; d_gene: TRBD2; abundance: NA; v_gene: TRBV9; j_gene: TRBJ2-3; CDR3aa: CASSVVAGAGDTQYF; CDR3nt: TGTGCCAGCAGCGTAGTAGCGGGGGCTGGGGATACGCAGTATTTT
len: 16; d_gene: TRBD2; abundance: NA; v_gene: TRBV6-5; j_gene: TRBJ2-5; CDR3aa: CASSYSWASGQETQYF; CDR3nt: TGTGCCAGCAGTTACTCTTGGGCTAGCGGACAAGAGACCCAGTACTTC
len: 15; d_gene: TRBD1; abundance: NA; v_gene: TRBV9; j_gene: TRBJ2-3; CDR3aa: CASSVGGGSTDTQYF; CDR3nt: TGTGCCAGCAGCGTAGGAGGGGGCTCCACAGATACGCAGTATTTT
len: 13; d_gene: NA; abundance: NA; v_gene: TRBV12-1; j_gene: TRBJ1-2; CDR3aa: CASSFKGGYGYTF; CDR3nt: TGTGCCAGTAGCTTTAAAGGGGGCTATGGCTACACCTTC
len: 17; d_gene: TRBD2; abundance: NA; v_gene: TRBV4-1; j_gene: TRBJ2-5; CDR3aa: CASSQPKPLAGVETQYF; CDR3nt: TGCGCCAGCAGCCAACCTAAACCACTAGCGGGGGTAGAGACCCAGTACTTC
len: 14; d_gene: TRBD1; abundance: NA; v_gene: TRBV2; j_gene: TRBJ2-7; CDR3aa: CASSVRDRPYEQYF; CDR3nt: TGTGCCAGCAGTGTTAGGGACAGACCCTACGAGCAGTACTTC
len: 15; d_gene: NA; abundance: NA; v_gene: TRBV14; j_gene: TRBJ2-2; CDR3aa: CASSQVPGSAGELFF; CDR3nt: TGTGCCAGCAGCCAAGTCCCTGGGAGCGCCGGGGAGCTGTTTTTT
len: 15; d_gene: TRBD1; abundance: NA; v_gene: TRBV7-3; j_gene: TRBJ1-1; CDR3aa: CASRLTGQGNTEAFF; CDR3nt: TGTGCCAGCAGATTAACTGGACAGGGGAACACTGAAGCTTTCTTT
len: 15; d_gene: NA; abundance: NA; v_gene: TRBV9; j_gene: TRBJ2-1; CDR3aa: CASSVGGNAYNEQFF; CDR3nt: TGTGCCAGCAGCGTAGGCGGAAATGCCTACAATGAGCAGTTCTTC
len: 16; d_gene: NA; abundance: NA; v_gene: TRBV18; j_gene: TRBJ1-4; CDR3aa: CASSAPHSPDNEKLFF; CDR3nt: TGTGCCAGCTCAGCCCCTCACAGCCCCGATAATGAAAAACTGTTTTTT
len: 15; d_gene: TRBD1; abundance: NA; v_gene: TRBV6-6; j_gene: TRBJ2-5; CDR3aa: CASTPGQGAKETQYF; CDR3nt: TGTGCCAGCACCCCGGGACAGGGTGCTAAAGAGACCCAGTACTTC
len: 13; d_gene: TRBD1; abundance: NA; v_gene: TRBV29-1; j_gene: TRBJ2-5; CDR3aa: CSVAQGAGETQYF; CDR3nt: TGCAGCGTTGCACAGGGGGCGGGGGAGACCCAGTACTTC
len: 18; d_gene: TRBD2; abundance: NA; v_gene: TRBV5-1; j_gene: TRBJ2-5; CDR3aa: CASSPGTSGGWAQETQYF; CDR3nt: TGCGCCAGCAGCCCCGGGACTAGCGGGGGGTGGGCTCAAGAGACCCAGTACTTC
len: 13; d_gene: TRBD1; abundance: NA; v_gene: TRBV15; j_gene: TRBJ2-7; CDR3aa: CATSSATGNEQYF; CDR3nt: TGTGCCACCAGCAGCGCGACAGGGAACGAGCAGTACTTC
len: 13; d_gene: NA; abundance: NA; v_gene: TRBV6-1; j_gene: TRBJ1-2; CDR3aa: CASSTGRPYGYTF; CDR3nt: TGTGCCAGCAGTACTGGGAGGCCCTATGGCTACACCTTC
len: 14; d_gene: TRBD1; abundance: NA; v_gene: TRBV27; j_gene: TRBJ2-7; CDR3aa: CASSAGQGRTEQYF; CDR3nt: TGTGCCAGCAGTGCCGGACAGGGGCGTACCGAGCAGTACTTC
len: 20; d_gene: NA; abundance: NA; v_gene: TRBV21-1; j_gene: TRBJ1-5; CDR3aa: CASSKLAWWRGGYSNQPQHF; CDR3nt: TGTGCCAGCAGCAAACTCGCCTGGTGGAGGGGGGGGTATAGCAATCAGCCCCAGCATTTT
len: 17; d_gene: TRBD2; abundance: once; v_gene: TRBV28; j_gene: TRBJ2-7; CDR3aa: CASRRGTSGSRPYEQYF; CDR3nt: TGTGCCAGCAGGCGAGGGACTAGCGGGAGCAGACCCTACGAGCAGTACTTC
len: 16; d_gene: NA; abundance: NA; v_gene: TRBV9; j_gene: TRBJ2-2; CDR3aa: CASSVQLAVETGELFF; CDR3nt: TGTGCCAGCAGCGTACAACTGGCGGTAGAGACCGGGGAGCTGTTTTTT
len: 18; d_gene: TRBD2; abundance: NA; v_gene: TRBV4-3; j_gene: TRBJ2-5; CDR3aa: CASSQGASGGAGSETQYF; CDR3nt: TGCGCCAGCAGCCAAGGGGCTAGCGGGGGGGCCGGATCAGAGACCCAGTACTTC
len: 16; d_gene: TRBD2; abundance: NA; v_gene: TRBV27; j_gene: TRBJ2-3; CDR3aa: CASSLSAGGLGDTQYF; CDR3nt: TGTGCCAGCAGTTTATCGGCGGGGGGGCTGGGAGATACGCAGTATTTT
len: 15; d_gene: TRBD1; abundance: NA; v_gene: TRBV28; j_gene: TRBJ2-2; CDR3aa: CASSSTGVWTGELFF; CDR3nt: TGTGCCAGCAGTTCAACAGGGGTGTGGACCGGGGAGCTGTTTTTT
len: 17; d_gene: TRBD2; abundance: NA; v_gene: TRBV7-2; j_gene: TRBJ2-3; CDR3aa: CASSLGRSGGDTDTQYF; CDR3nt: TGTGCCAGCAGCTTAGGGCGGAGCGGGGGGGATACAGATACGCAGTATTTT
len: 15; d_gene: TRBD2; abundance: NA; v_gene: TRBV5-1; j_gene: TRBJ2-7; CDR3aa: CASSSPSGGALQQYF; CDR3nt: TGCGCCAGCAGCTCGCCAAGCGGGGGGGCCCTCCAGCAGTACTTC
len: 16; d_gene: NA; abundance: NA; v_gene: TRBV5-1; j_gene: TRBJ1-2; CDR3aa: CASSLGAGEGGKSYTF; CDR3nt: TGCGCCAGCAGCTTGGGGGCAGGGGAAGGAGGAAAGAGCTACACCTTC
len: 17; d_gene: NA; abundance: NA; v_gene: TRBV28; j_gene: TRBJ1-6; CDR3aa: CASSTIQGRSYNSPLHF; CDR3nt: TGTGCCAGCAGCACAATACAGGGAAGGTCCTATAATTCACCCCTCCACTTT
len: 13; d_gene: TRBD1; abundance: few; v_gene: TRBV14; j_gene: TRBJ1-5; CDR3aa: CASSQGQRQPQHF; CDR3nt: TGTGCCAGCAGCCAGGGACAGCGTCAGCCCCAGCATTTT
len: 14; d_gene: TRBD1; abundance: NA; v_gene: TRBV5-1; j_gene: TRBJ1-3; CDR3aa: CASSSDRGLNTIYF; CDR3nt: TGCGCCAGCAGCTCGGACAGGGGGTTAAACACCATATATTTT
len: 13; d_gene: NA; abundance: NA; v_gene: TRBV9; j_gene: TRBJ2-6; CDR3aa: CASGSGGANVLTF; CDR3nt: TGTGCCAGCGGGTCGGGGGGGGCCAACGTCCTGACTTTC
len: 14; d_gene: NA; abundance: once; v_gene: TRBV19; j_gene: TRBJ1-1; CDR3aa: CASTLGDFSREAFF; CDR3nt: TGTGCCAGTACCCTCGGGGACTTTTCCCGAGAAGCTTTCTTT
len: 11; d_gene: NA; abundance: NA; v_gene: TRBV30; j_gene: TRBJ1-2; CDR3aa: CAWTTGYGYTF; CDR3nt: TGTGCCTGGACAACAGGGTACGGCTACACCTTC
len: 14; d_gene: NA; abundance: NA; v_gene: TRBV4-1; j_gene: TRBJ1-1; CDR3aa: CASSQDPGNTEAFF; CDR3nt: TGCGCCAGCAGCCAAGACCCGGGGAACACTGAAGCTTTCTTT
len: 16; d_gene: NA; abundance: once; v_gene: TRBV7-2; j_gene: TRBJ2-3; CDR3aa: CASSPRNIGGTDTQYF; CDR3nt: TGTGCCAGCAGCCCACGTAACATAGGGGGCACAGATACGCAGTATTTT
len: 12; d_gene: NA; abundance: NA; v_gene: TRBV15; j_gene: TRBJ1-2; CDR3aa: CATSGEKGGYTF; CDR3nt: TGTGCCACCAGCGGAGAAAAGGGGGGCTACACCTTC
len: 16; d_gene: NA; abundance: NA; v_gene: TRBV19; j_gene: TRBJ1-3; CDR3aa: CASSLSAVSGRNTIYF; CDR3nt: TGTGCCAGTAGCCTGAGCGCGGTGTCCGGGAGAAACACCATATATTTT